This T cell receptor beta chain came from a study of blood T cell repertoires in COVID-19. The wider study: COVID-19 samples, acute and convalescent, were from the United States, Italy and Spain. T cells, B-cell-depleted T cells, or PBMCs provided the cDNA or gDNA that served as material.

As processed by the authors: Estimates of nucleated cell counts were drawn from the amplification of reference gene primers. Here immunoSEQ multiplex PCR was the method, and the copy in TCRdb shows in-frame clones only, minus some. Clone size and the V and J calls come from that table; the DNA yielded D and trimming. The sample includes roughly 45,000 clones, roughly nine tenths seen only once; the top ten take about 0.4%. The germline CDR1 and CDR2 sequences are KGHSH and LQKENI. With 8 bases removed from V and 1 base from J, the gap between germline ends came to 2 bases. This CDR3 is 10 amino acids long.

The chain links TRBV18 to TRBJ1-1; D call uncertain. Sequences were obtained from peripheral blood. The TCR originated in a human donor in a cohort sampled during active COVID-19. The CDR3 sequence is CASRNTEAFF. CDR3 sequence (DNA): TGTGCCAGCCGGAACACTGAAGCTTTCTTT.